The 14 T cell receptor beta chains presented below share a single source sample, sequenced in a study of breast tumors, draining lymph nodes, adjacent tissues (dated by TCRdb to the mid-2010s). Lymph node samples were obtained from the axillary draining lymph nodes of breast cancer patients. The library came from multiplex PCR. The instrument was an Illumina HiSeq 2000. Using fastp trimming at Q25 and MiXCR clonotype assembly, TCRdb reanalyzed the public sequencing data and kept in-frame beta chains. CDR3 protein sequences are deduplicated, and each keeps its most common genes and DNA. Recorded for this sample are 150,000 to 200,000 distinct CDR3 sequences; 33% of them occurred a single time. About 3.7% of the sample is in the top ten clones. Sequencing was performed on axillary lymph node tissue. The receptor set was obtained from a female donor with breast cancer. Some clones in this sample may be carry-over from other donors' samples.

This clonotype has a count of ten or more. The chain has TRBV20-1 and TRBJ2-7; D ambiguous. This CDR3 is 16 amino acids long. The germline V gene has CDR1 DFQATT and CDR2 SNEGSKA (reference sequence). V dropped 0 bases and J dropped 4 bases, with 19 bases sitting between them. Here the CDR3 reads CSARDREGLRIYEQYF. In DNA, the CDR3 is TGCAGTGCTAGAGATAGGGAAGGGTTGAGAATATACGAGCAGTACTTC.

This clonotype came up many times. The CDR3 protein is CASSPGTSGYQETQYF. CDR3 DNA: TGTGCCAGCAGCCCGGGGACTAGCGGGTACCAAGAGACCCAGTACTTC. The V and J genes are TRBV7-9 and TRBJ2-5, with 12 positions matching TRBD2. The V and J ends lost 5 bases and 0 bases, in that order; junction bases with no gene match: 4. The CDR3 totals 16 residues. Germline-derived CDR1 and CDR2 are SEHNR and FQNEAQ (reference sequence). Based on the CDR3 plus reference TRBV7-9 and TRBJ2-5, the full variable domain is DTGVSQNPRHKITKRGQNVTFRCDPISEHNRLYWYRQTLGQGPEFLTYFQNEAQLEKSRLLSDRFSAERPKGSFSTLEIQRTEQGDSAMYLCASSPGTSGYQETQYFGPGTRLLVL.

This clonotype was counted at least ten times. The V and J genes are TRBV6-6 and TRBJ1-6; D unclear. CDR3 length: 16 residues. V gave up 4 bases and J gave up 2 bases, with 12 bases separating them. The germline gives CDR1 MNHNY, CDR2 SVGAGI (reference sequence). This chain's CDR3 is CASSFTTGPYNSPLHF. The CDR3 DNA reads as TGTGCCAGCAGTTTCACTACGGGCCCCTATAATTCACCCCTCCACTTT.

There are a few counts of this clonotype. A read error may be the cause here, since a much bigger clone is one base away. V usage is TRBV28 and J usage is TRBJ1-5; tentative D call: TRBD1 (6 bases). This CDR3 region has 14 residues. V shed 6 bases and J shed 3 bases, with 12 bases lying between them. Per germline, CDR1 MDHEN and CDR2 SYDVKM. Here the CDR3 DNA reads TGTGCCAGCAGACCCGGACAGATCAATCAGCCCCAGCATTTT. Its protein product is CASRPGQINQPQHF.

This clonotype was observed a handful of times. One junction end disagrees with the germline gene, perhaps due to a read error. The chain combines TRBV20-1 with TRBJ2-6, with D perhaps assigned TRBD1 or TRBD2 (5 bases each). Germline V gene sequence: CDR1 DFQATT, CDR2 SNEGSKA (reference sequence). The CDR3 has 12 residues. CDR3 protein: CSAREPGRTEAF. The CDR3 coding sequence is TGCAGTGCTAGAGAACCAGGGAGAACTGAAGCTTTC.

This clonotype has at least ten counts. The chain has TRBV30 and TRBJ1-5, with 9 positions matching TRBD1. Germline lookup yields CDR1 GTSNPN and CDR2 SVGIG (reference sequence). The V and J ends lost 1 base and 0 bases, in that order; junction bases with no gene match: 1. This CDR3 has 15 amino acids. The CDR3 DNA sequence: TGTGCCTGGAGTGGGACAGGGGATAGCAATCAGCCCCAGCATTTT. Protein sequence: CAWSGTGDSNQPQHF.

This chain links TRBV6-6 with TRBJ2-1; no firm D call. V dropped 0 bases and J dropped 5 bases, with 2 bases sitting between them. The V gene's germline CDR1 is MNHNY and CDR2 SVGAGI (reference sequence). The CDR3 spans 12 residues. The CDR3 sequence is CASSYSNNEQFF. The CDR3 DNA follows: TGTGCCAGCAGTTACTCAAACAATGAGCAGTTCTTC.

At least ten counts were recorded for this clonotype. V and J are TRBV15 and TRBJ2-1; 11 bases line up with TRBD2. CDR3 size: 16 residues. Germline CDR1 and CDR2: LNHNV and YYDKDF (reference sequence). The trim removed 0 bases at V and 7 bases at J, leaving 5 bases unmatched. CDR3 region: CATSRDGASGRNEQFF. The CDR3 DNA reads TGTGCCACCAGCAGAGATGGGGCTAGCGGGAGGAATGAGCAGTTCTTC.

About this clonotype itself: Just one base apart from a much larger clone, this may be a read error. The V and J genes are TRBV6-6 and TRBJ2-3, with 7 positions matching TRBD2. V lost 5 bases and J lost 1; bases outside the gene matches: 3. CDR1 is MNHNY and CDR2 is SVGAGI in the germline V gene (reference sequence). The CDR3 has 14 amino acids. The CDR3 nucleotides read TGTGCCAGCAGTCACACTAGCGGCACAGATACGCAGTATTTT. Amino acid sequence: CASSHTSGTDTQYF.

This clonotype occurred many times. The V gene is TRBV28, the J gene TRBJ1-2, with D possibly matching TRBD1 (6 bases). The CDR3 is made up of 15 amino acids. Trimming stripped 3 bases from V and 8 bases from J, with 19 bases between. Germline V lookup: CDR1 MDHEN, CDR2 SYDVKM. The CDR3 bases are TGTGCCAGCAGTTTGAACGGGGGCGCTTCGGGGGGCTACACCTTC. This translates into CASSLNGGASGGYTF.

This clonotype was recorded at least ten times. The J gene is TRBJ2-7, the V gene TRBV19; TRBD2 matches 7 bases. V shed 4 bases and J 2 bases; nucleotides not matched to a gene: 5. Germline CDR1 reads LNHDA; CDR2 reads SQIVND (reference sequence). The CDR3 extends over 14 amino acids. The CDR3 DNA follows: TGTGCCAGTAGTACAAGCGGGGCCACCTACGAGCAGTACTTC. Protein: CASSTSGATYEQYF.

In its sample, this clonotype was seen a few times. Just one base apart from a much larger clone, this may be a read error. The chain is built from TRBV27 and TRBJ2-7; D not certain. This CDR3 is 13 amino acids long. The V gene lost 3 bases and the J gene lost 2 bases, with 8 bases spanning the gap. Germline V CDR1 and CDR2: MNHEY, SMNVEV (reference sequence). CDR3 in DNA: TGTGCCAGCAGTTTCTTGGGTGCCTACGAGCAGTACTTC. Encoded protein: CASSFLGAYEQYF.

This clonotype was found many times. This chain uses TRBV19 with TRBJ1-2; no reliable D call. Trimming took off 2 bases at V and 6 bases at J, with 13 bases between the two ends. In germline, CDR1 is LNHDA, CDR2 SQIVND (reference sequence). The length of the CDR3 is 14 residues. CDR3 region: CASSILSRKHGYTF. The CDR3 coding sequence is TGTGCCAGTAGTATACTTTCCCGTAAGCATGGCTACACCTTC.

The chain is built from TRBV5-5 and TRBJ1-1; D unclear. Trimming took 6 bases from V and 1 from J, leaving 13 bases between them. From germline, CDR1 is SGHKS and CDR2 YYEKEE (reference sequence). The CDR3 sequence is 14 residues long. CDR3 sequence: CASTHGSGNTEAFF. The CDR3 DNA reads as TGTGCCAGCACCCACGGATCCGGGAACACTGAAGCTTTCTTT.